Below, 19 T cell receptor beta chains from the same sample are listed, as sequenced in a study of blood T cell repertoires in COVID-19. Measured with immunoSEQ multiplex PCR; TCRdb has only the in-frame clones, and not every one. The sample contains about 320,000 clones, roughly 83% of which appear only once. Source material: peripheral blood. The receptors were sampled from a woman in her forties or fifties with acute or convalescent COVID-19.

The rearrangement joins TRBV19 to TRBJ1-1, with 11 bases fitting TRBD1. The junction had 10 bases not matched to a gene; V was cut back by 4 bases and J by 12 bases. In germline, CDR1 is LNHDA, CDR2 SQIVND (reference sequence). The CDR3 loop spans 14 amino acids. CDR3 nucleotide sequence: TGTGCCAGTAGTACCCGGACAGGGGGCCCTGACACTTTCTTT. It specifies CASSTRTGGPDTFF.

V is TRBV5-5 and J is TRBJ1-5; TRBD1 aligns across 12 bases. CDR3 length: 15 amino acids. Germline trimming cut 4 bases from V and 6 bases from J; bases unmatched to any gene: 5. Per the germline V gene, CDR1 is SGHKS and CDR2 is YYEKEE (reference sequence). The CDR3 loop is CASSGGTGGFQPQHF. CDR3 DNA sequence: TGTGCCAGCAGCGGAGGGACAGGGGGCTTTCAGCCCCAGCATTTT.

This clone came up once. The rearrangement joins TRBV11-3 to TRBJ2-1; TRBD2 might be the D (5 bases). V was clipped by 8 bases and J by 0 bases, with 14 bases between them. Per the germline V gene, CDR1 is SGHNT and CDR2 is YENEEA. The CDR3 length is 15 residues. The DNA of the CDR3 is TGTGCCAGCGGGAGACGAAGCGGCTCCTACAATGAGCAGTTCTTC. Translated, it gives CASGRRSGSYNEQFF.

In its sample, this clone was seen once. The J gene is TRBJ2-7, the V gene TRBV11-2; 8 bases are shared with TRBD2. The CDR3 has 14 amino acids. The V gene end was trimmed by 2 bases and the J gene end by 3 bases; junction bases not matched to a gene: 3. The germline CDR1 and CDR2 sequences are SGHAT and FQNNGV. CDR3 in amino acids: CASSLTGGIYEQYF. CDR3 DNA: TGTGCCAGCAGCTTAACGGGAGGGATCTACGAGCAGTACTTC.

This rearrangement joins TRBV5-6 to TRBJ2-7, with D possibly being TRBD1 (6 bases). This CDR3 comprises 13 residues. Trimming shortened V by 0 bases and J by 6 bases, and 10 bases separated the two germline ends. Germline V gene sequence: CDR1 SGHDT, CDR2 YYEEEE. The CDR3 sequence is CASSLEGRGEQYF. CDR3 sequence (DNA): TGTGCCAGCAGCTTGGAGGGCAGGGGCGAGCAGTACTTC. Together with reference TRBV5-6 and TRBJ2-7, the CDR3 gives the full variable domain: DAGVTQSPTHLIKTRGQQVTLRCSPKSGHDTVSWYQQALGQGPQFIFQYYEEEERQRGNFPDRFSGHQFPNYSSELNVNALLLGDSALYLCASSLEGRGEQYFGPGTRLTVT.

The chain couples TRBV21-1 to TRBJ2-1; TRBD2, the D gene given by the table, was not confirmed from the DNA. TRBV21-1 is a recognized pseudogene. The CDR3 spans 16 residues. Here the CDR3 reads CASSKKAVSSYNEQFF. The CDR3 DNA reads TGTGCCAGCAGCAAAAAGGCGGTTAGCTCCTACAATGAGCAGTTCTTC.

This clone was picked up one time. The CDR3 sequence: CATGDRGDQPQHF. The CDR3 DNA sequence: TGTGCCACCGGAGACAGGGGGGATCAGCCCCAGCATTTT. The rearrangement joins TRBV24-1 to TRBJ1-5; the match to TRBD1 covers 9 bases. Germline CDR1 and CDR2: KGHDR and SFDVKD. After removal of 9 bases from V and 5 bases from J, the junction contained 4 bases not matched to a gene. This CDR3 is built from 13 residues.

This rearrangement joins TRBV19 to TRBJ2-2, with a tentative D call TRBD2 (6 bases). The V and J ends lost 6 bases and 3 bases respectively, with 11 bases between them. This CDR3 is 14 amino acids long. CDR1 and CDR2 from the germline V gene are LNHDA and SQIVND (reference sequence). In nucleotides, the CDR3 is TGTGCCAGTAGCATCGGGACTTACACCGGGGAGCTGTTTTTT. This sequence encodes CASSIGTYTGELFF.

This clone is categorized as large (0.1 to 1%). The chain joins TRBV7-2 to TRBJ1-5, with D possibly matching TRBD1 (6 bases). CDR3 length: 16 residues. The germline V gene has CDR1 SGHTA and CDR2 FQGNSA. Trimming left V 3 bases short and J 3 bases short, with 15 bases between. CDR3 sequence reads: CASSFAGDTINQPQHF. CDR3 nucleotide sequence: TGTGCCAGCAGCTTCGCCGGGGACACCATCAATCAGCCCCAGCATTTT.

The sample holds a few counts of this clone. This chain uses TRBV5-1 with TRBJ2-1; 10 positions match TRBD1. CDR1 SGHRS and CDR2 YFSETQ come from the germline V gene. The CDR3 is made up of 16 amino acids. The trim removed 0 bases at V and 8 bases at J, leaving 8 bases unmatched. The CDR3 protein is CASSLGQGASIDEQFF. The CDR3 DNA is TGCGCCAGCAGCTTGGGACAGGGGGCTTCTATCGATGAGCAGTTCTTC.

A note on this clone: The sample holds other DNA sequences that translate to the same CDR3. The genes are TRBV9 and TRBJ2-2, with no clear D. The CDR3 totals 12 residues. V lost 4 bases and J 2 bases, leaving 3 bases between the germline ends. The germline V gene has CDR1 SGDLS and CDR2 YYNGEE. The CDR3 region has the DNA TGTGCCAGCAGCCTCAACACCGGGGAGCTGTTTTTT. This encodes CASSLNTGELFF. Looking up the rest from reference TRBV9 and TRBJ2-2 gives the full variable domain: DSGVTQTPKHLITATGQRVTLRCSPRSGDLSVYWYQQSLDQGLQFLIQYYNGEERAKGNILERFSAQQFPDLHSELNLSSLELGDSALYFCASSLNTGELFFGEGSRLTVL.

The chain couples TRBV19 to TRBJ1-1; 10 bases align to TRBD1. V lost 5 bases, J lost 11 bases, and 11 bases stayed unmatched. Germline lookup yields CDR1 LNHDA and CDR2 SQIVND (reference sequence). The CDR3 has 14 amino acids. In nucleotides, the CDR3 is TGTGCCAGTAGTTCGTGGGGACAGGGGATAGAGGCTTTCTTT. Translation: CASSSWGQGIEAFF.

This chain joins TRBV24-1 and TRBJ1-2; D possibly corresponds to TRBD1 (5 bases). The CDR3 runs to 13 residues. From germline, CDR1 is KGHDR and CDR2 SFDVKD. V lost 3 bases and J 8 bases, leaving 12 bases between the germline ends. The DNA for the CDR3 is TGTGCCACCAGTGATGGGGCTCAGGAGGGCTACACCTTC. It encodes CATSDGAQEGYTF.

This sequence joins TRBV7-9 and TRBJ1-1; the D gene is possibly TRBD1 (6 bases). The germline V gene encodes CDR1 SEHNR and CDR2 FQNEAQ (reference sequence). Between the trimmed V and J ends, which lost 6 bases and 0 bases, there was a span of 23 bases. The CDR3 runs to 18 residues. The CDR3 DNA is TGTGCCAGCAGTTCCCAAGGGGCCCTGGGGGACATGAACACTGAAGCTTTCTTT. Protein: CASSSQGALGDMNTEAFF.

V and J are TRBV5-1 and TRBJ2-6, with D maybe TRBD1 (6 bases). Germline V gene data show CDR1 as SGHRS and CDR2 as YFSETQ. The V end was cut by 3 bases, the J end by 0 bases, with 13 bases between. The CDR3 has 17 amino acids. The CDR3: CASSSQTGTSGANVLTF. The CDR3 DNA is TGCGCCAGCAGCTCCCAGACAGGAACCTCTGGGGCCAACGTCCTGACTTTC.

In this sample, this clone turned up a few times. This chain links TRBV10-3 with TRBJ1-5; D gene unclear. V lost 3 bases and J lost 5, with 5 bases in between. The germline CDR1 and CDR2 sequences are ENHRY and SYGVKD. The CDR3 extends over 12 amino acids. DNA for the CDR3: TGTGCCATCAGTGATATCGATCAGCCCCAGCATTTT. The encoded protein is CAISDIDQPQHF.

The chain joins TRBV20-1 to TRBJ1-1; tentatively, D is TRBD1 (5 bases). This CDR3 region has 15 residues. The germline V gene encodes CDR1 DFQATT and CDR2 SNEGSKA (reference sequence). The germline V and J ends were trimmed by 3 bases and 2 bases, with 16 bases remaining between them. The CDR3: CSASSPRDSNTEAFF. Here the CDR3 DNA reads TGCAGTGCTAGTAGTCCCAGGGATTCCAACACTGAAGCTTTCTTT.

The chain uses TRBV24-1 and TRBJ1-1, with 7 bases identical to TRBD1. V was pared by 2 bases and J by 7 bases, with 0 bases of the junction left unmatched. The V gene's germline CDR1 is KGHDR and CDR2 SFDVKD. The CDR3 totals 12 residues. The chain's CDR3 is CATSDWTGEAFF. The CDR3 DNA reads TGTGCCACCAGTGATTGGACAGGTGAAGCTTTCTTT.

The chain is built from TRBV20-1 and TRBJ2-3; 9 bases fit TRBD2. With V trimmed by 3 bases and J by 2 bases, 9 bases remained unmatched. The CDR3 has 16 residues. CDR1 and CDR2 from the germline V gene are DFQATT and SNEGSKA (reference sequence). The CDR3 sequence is CSASLPTSGFTDTQYF. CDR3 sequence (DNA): TGCAGTGCTAGTCTTCCGACTAGCGGATTCACAGATACGCAGTATTTT.